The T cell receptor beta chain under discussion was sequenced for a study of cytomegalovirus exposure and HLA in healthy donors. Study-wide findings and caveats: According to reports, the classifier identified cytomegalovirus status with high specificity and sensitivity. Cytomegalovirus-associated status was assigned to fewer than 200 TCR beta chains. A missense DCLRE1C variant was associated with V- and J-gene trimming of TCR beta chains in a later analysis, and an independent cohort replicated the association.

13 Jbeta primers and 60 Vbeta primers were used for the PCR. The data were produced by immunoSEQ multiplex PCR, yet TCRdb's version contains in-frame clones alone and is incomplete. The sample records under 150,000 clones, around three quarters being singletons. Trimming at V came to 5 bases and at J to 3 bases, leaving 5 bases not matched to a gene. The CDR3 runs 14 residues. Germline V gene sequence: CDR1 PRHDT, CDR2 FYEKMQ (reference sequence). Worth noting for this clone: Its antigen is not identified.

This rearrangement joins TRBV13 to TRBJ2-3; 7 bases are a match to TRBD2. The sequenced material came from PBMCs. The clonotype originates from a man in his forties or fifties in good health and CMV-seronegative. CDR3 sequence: CASSPLGGTDTQYF. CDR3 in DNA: TGTGCCAGCAGCCCCTTGGGGGGGACAGATACGCAGTATTTT.